Included here is one T cell receptor beta chain sequence, with context. Its antigen is as yet unknown. The CDR3 runs to 15 residues. The germline V gene encodes CDR1 MNHEY and CDR2 SVGAGI. The junction had 11 bases not matched to a gene; V was cut back by 5 bases and J by 8 bases. The investigators reverse transcribed all of the isolated RNA, so they sequenced expressed TCRB transcripts. This table comes from immunoSEQ multiplex PCR, and its TCRdb copy is limited to in-frame clones, with some not included. The sample shows hundreds of thousands of clones, under 15% of them seen only once. Stem cell-like memory, regulatory, central memory and naive CD4+ cells were sorted via CD45RO/CCR7/CD25/CD127/CD95/CD27. Populations isolated by sorting all had purity greater than 98%. The data belong to a study of beta chain features in type 1 diabetes. The wider study: The study examined 107,917,701 sorted cells across all samples.

Notes on the study in general: For patients, the naive, central memory and Treg TCRB repertoires appeared more alike than for healthy donors. In all four CD4+ subsets, TCRB CDR3 length was significantly, moderately reduced in type 1 diabetes.

The specimen was naive CD4+ T cells from blood. V is TRBV6-5 and J is TRBJ1-4; TRBD1 agrees at 7 bases. The sequence was collected from a young man with type 1 diabetes. CDR3 in amino acids: CASSRSRGLVEKLFF. CDR3 sequence (DNA): TGTGCCAGCAGTAGGTCCAGGGGGTTAGTCGAAAAACTGTTTTTT.